Only one count was recorded for the clone carrying this T cell receptor beta chain. There are 16 residues in the CDR3. Germline V lookup: CDR1 MNHEY, CDR2 SMNVEV (reference sequence). Trimming shortened V by 0 bases and J by 0 bases, and 11 bases separated the two germline ends. The sample comes from a study of blood T cell repertoires in COVID-19. Looking at the study overall: PBMCs, B-cell-depleted T cells, or T cells provided the cDNA or gDNA that made up the material.

The data were produced by immunoSEQ multiplex PCR, yet TCRdb's version contains in-frame clones alone and is incomplete. Here the sample spans roughly 180,000 clones, 94% being singletons. The sample was peripheral blood. This chain links TRBV27 with TRBJ1-1; D is uncertain. This TCR came from a man aged 25-40 years with COVID-19, enrolled during active disease. As DNA, the CDR3 is TGTGCCAGCAGTTTATCCCAGGTTAACATGAACACTGAAGCTTTCTTT. Protein: CASSLSQVNMNTEAFF.